The rows below give T cell receptor beta chains drawn from one sample of a study of T cell changes during pregnancy in multiple sclerosis. Assay used: immunoSEQ multiplex PCR; TCRdb lists only in-frame clones, some missing. The table shows over 90,000 clones, with approximately 90% occurring only once. Sequencing was performed on peripheral blood, taken in the second trimester of pregnancy. The receptors originated from a female donor in good health, enrolled as a control in a pregnancy study. CDR3s include the opening cysteine and the closing phenylalanine or tryptophan. Each record gives: D gene, V gene, J gene, CDR3 protein. A D gene is named only where the DNA matches it firmly.

D gene: TRBD1
V gene: TRBV27
J gene: TRBJ1-5
CDR3 protein: CASSPGTGPHQPQHF

D gene: .
V gene: TRBV5-1
J gene: TRBJ2-3
CDR3 protein: CASSVDSGGTDTQYF

D gene: .
V gene: TRBV5-1
J gene: TRBJ2-1
CDR3 protein: CASSSSGTPPYNEQFF

D gene: TRBD2
V gene: TRBV5-1
J gene: TRBJ2-1
CDR3 protein: CASSPSGSPLYNEQFF

D gene: .
V gene: TRBV18
J gene: TRBJ2-2
CDR3 protein: CASSPRDFQTGELFF

D gene: .
V gene: TRBV4-3
J gene: TRBJ2-3
CDR3 protein: CASSQDYLSRTDTQYF

D gene: TRBD2
V gene: TRBV6-5
J gene: TRBJ2-5
CDR3 protein: CASTSGGPQYF

D gene: TRBD1
V gene: TRBV30
J gene: TRBJ2-5
CDR3 protein: CAWSVPGGPDGETQYF

D gene: .
V gene: TRBV6-6
J gene: TRBJ2-7
CDR3 protein: CASSSTPGRMTYEQYF

D gene: TRBD1
V gene: TRBV11-3
J gene: TRBJ1-1
CDR3 protein: CASSLGQGARAFF

D gene: TRBD1
V gene: TRBV12-5
J gene: TRBJ1-2
CDR3 protein: CASGQRQGLNYGYTF

D gene: .
V gene: TRBV6-1
J gene: TRBJ2-7
CDR3 protein: CASSRSYEQYF

D gene: .
V gene: TRBV30
J gene: TRBJ1-5
CDR3 protein: CAWTAGYGQPQHF

D gene: .
V gene: TRBV14
J gene: TRBJ1-4
CDR3 protein: CASSQEVGGATNEKLFF

D gene: TRBD1
V gene: TRBV27
J gene: TRBJ2-3
CDR3 protein: CASSPRGQGVLSDTQYF

D gene: .
V gene: TRBV15
J gene: TRBJ2-4
CDR3 protein: CATGTTSHIQYF

D gene: TRBD1
V gene: TRBV30
J gene: TRBJ1-2
CDR3 protein: CAWSVGTGLSNYGYTF

D gene: TRBD2
V gene: TRBV7-2
J gene: TRBJ2-7
CDR3 protein: CASSLKGTSGALYEQYF

D gene: .
V gene: TRBV14
J gene: TRBJ1-2
CDR3 protein: CASSQTGYGYTF

D gene: .
V gene: TRBV7-2
J gene: TRBJ1-3
CDR3 protein: CASSPTATGNTIYF

D gene: .
V gene: TRBV5-1
J gene: TRBJ1-1
CDR3 protein: CASSLDGVTEAFF

D gene: TRBD2
V gene: TRBV10-3
J gene: TRBJ2-7
CDR3 protein: CAISEYGGGNEQYF

D gene: TRBD2
V gene: TRBV7-7
J gene: TRBJ2-5
CDR3 protein: CASSPRGRGGETQYF

D gene: .
V gene: TRBV19
J gene: TRBJ1-3
CDR3 protein: CASSIAGRSGNTIYF

D gene: TRBD1
V gene: TRBV5-1
J gene: TRBJ2-2
CDR3 protein: CASSRDRGRTGELFF

D gene: .
V gene: TRBV27
J gene: TRBJ2-2
CDR3 protein: CASSLRASNTGELFF

D gene: TRBD1
V gene: TRBV18
J gene: TRBJ1-5
CDR3 protein: CASSPTAGTANQPQHF

D gene: TRBD1
V gene: TRBV10-3
J gene: TRBJ2-7
CDR3 protein: CAISPRDRDEQYF

D gene: TRBD1
V gene: TRBV7-2
J gene: TRBJ1-2
CDR3 protein: CASSPDRVEYGYTF

D gene: TRBD2
V gene: TRBV6-6
J gene: TRBJ2-5
CDR3 protein: CASSYSTSGVETQYF

D gene: .
V gene: TRBV6-1
J gene: TRBJ2-6
CDR3 protein: CASSAPGARGANVLTF

D gene: .
V gene: TRBV18
J gene: TRBJ2-5
CDR3 protein: CASSPGAGEGETQYF

D gene: TRBD2
V gene: TRBV27
J gene: TRBJ2-1
CDR3 protein: CASSFPLADYNEQFF

D gene: .
V gene: TRBV9
J gene: TRBJ1-1
CDR3 protein: CASSRTGSEAFF

D gene: .
V gene: TRBV11-2
J gene: TRBJ1-4
CDR3 protein: CASSLEVNEKLFF

D gene: .
V gene: TRBV9
J gene: TRBJ2-5
CDR3 protein: CASSVGGEGYQETQYF

D gene: .
V gene: TRBV11-2
J gene: TRBJ2-7
CDR3 protein: CASSFSRDIAYEQYF

D gene: TRBD2
V gene: TRBV2
J gene: TRBJ2-7
CDR3 protein: CASDIVGLAGYEQYF

D gene: TRBD1
V gene: TRBV5-1
J gene: TRBJ1-1
CDR3 protein: CASSLATGGWVMNTEAFF

D gene: .
V gene: TRBV6-5
J gene: TRBJ1-2
CDR3 protein: CASRVAGGGYTF

D gene: .
V gene: TRBV19
J gene: TRBJ2-3
CDR3 protein: CASSIPSERDTQYF

D gene: TRBD1
V gene: TRBV7-8
J gene: TRBJ1-1
CDR3 protein: CASSHRGTEAFF

D gene: .
V gene: TRBV4-3
J gene: TRBJ2-1
CDR3 protein: CASSQVKGRQFF

D gene: TRBD1
V gene: TRBV10-1
J gene: TRBJ1-5
CDR3 protein: CASSPMYYRDRGGQPQHF

D gene: TRBD2
V gene: TRBV7-2
J gene: TRBJ2-2
CDR3 protein: CASSPLAGGNTGELFF

D gene: .
V gene: TRBV5-6
J gene: TRBJ2-7
CDR3 protein: CASSQRDTGPYEQYF

D gene: TRBD2
V gene: TRBV5-8
J gene: TRBJ2-3
CDR3 protein: CASSRGGSSTDTQYF

D gene: TRBD1
V gene: TRBV5-1
J gene: TRBJ2-7
CDR3 protein: CASSSQDRFDEQYF

D gene: .
V gene: TRBV19
J gene: TRBJ2-3
CDR3 protein: CASSNLGVSTDTQYF

D gene: .
V gene: TRBV11-2
J gene: TRBJ2-1
CDR3 protein: CASSLLPAGSYNEQFF

D gene: .
V gene: TRBV4-3
J gene: TRBJ2-1
CDR3 protein: CASSQSSGDRSEQFF

D gene: TRBD1
V gene: TRBV18
J gene: TRBJ1-1
CDR3 protein: CASSASRDRETEAFF

D gene: TRBD2
V gene: TRBV27
J gene: TRBJ2-3
CDR3 protein: CASSAGLAGDRQYF

D gene: .
V gene: TRBV19
J gene: TRBJ2-7
CDR3 protein: CASSTQGSYEQYF